One and the same sample provided the 28 T cell receptor beta chains below, sequenced in a study of immune evolution from preneoplasia to lung adenocarcinoma. The repertoire was sequenced with immunoSEQ multiplex PCR; TCRdb's copy has only in-frame clones and lacks some. Of about 2,500 clones in the sample, under 90% were seen once. The sequencing input was FFPE adjacent normal lung tissue. These receptor sequences come from a person aged 55 to 79 with lung adenocarcinoma.

V is TRBV30 and J is TRBJ2-3, with 9 bases matching TRBD2. The CDR3 spans 19 residues. Germline CDR1 reads GTSNPN; CDR2 reads SVGIG (reference sequence). V lost 1 base, J lost 0 bases, and 14 bases stayed unmatched. In DNA form, the CDR3 reads TGTGCCTGGAGTGAAGGGCTGCTAGCGGGAATCACTAGCACAGATACGCAGTATTTT. Residues: CAWSEGLLAGITSTDTQYF.

The table lists this clone with a few counts. CDR3 nucleotides: TGTGCCAGCAGCTTAGTTGGGCAGAACGAGCAGTACTTC. It translates to CASSLVGQNEQYF. This rearrangement joins TRBV11-2 to TRBJ2-7; D is unclear. Trimming stripped 1 base from V and 5 bases from J, with 9 bases between. The CDR3 consists of 13 residues. CDR1 SGHAT and CDR2 FQNNGV come from the germline V gene.

The chain uses TRBV4-1 and TRBJ1-2; D remains unclear. V gave up 1 base and J gave up 2 bases, with 14 bases separating them. CDR1 MGHRA and CDR2 YSYEKL come from the germline V gene. There are 16 residues in the CDR3. CDR3 bases: TGCGCCAGCAGCCAAGTTTTTGGGTTCCTAAACTATGGCTACACCTTC. This encodes CASSQVFGFLNYGYTF.

The chain uses TRBV5-8 and TRBJ1-3; 7 bases are shared with TRBD1. Trimming cost V 4 bases and J 4 bases; bases outside gene matches: 5. Germline CDR1 reads SGHTS; CDR2 reads YDEGEE. The CDR3 totals 14 residues. The CDR3 sequence is CASSRQGTGNTIYF. Written as DNA, the CDR3 is TGTGCCAGCAGCAGACAGGGTACCGGAAACACCATATATTTT. Full variable domain (outside the CDR3, taken from reference TRBV5-8 and TRBJ1-3): EAGVTQSPTHLIKTRGQQATLRCSPISGHTSVYWYQQALGLGLQFLLWYDEGEERNRGNFPPRFSGRQFPNYSSELNVNALELEDSALYLCASSRQGTGNTIYFGEGSWLTVV.

In this sample, this clone is large (0.1 to 1%). The chain joins TRBV21-1 to TRBJ2-5; the DNA was not compared with TRBD2, the D call given in the table. TRBV21-1 is shown as a pseudogene. The CDR3 length is 15 residues. The CDR3 coding sequence is TGTGCCAGCAGCCCGCGCTTGGGGGGGGGAAAGACCCAGTACTTC. This codes for CASSPRLGGGKTQYF.

The chain employs TRBV2 and TRBJ2-1, with 8 bases aligning to TRBD1. The germline V gene encodes CDR1 SNHLY and CDR2 FYNNEI. The CDR3 is 15 amino acids. Trimming removed 5 bases from V and 6 bases from J; junction bases left unmatched: 9. For the CDR3, the DNA is TGTGCCAGCAGTCCCGACAGGGGCTACAGCAATGAGCAGTTCTTC. Protein product: CASSPDRGYSNEQFF.

This clone is labeled large. The V call is TRBV28, the J call TRBJ2-7; tentative D call: TRBD2 (5 bases). The CDR3 is 14 amino acids. Trimming left V 5 bases short and J 4 bases short, with 15 bases between. CDR1 is MDHEN, CDR2 SYDVKM, per germline. The CDR3 protein is CASSASGSIYEQYF. As DNA, the CDR3 is TGTGCCAGCAGTGCCTCGGGGTCAATATACGAGCAGTACTTC.

This chain joins TRBV10-2 and TRBJ2-3; D gene ambiguous. Trimming left V 5 bases short and J 4 bases short, with 10 bases between. Germline V gene sequence: CDR1 WSHSY, CDR2 SAAADI. The CDR3 consists of 13 residues. This CDR3 reads CASSQQIPDTQYF. As DNA, the CDR3 is TGCGCCAGCAGTCAACAGATCCCAGATACGCAGTATTTT.

By share, this clone ranks as large. The CDR3 region has the DNA TGTGCCAGCAGTTTCGGCGGCAGGGGGAGTACCTACGAGCAGTACTTC. Protein product: CASSFGGRGSTYEQYF. The J gene is TRBJ2-7, the V gene TRBV27, with 7 bases that match TRBD1. Trimming took 3 bases from V and 2 from J; bases not matched to a gene: 10. The CDR3 runs to 16 residues. Per germline, CDR1 MNHEY and CDR2 SMNVEV (reference sequence).

The chain joins TRBV19 to TRBJ1-1; D unresolved. Per the germline V gene, CDR1 is LNHDA and CDR2 is SQIVND (reference sequence). There are 12 residues in the CDR3. Trimming took 7 bases from V and 5 from J, leaving 11 bases between them. The CDR3 coding sequence is TGTGCCAGTATTTCCGGGTATACTGAAGCTTTCTTT. Amino acids: CASISGYTEAFF.

The chain links TRBV28 to TRBJ1-1; 7 bases fit TRBD1. Germline V gene data show CDR1 as MDHEN and CDR2 as SYDVKM. The J segment lost 0 bases and the V segment lost 4 bases, leaving 8 bases of the junction unmatched. There are 16 residues in the CDR3. CDR3 in DNA: TGTGCCAGCAGTTCCGCGACAGGGTTCATGAACACTGAAGCTTTCTTT. It codes for CASSSATGFMNTEAFF.

This clone was counted a single time. The chain is built from TRBV7-3 and TRBJ2-3; 8 bases fit TRBD1. Per the germline V gene, CDR1 is SGHTA and CDR2 is FQGTGA. The CDR3 is 16 amino acids. Trimming at V came to 2 bases and at J to 1 base, leaving 5 bases not matched to a gene. CDR3: CASSLRTGSGTDTQYF. The CDR3 coding sequence is TGTGCCAGCAGCTTACGGACAGGGTCGGGCACAGATACGCAGTATTTT.

The chain links TRBV28 to TRBJ1-6; unclear D gene. The V end lost 2 bases, the J end lost 10 bases, and 3 bases lay between the germline ends. The CDR3 sequence is 11 residues long. Per germline, CDR1 MDHEN and CDR2 SYDVKM. CDR3 residues: CASSLRSPLHF. The DNA for the CDR3 is TGTGCCAGCAGTTTACGGTCACCCCTCCACTTT.

The DNA for the CDR3 is TGTGCCAGCAGCACCCGGGCGGATCACTATGGCTACACCTTC. It is translated as CASSTRADHYGYTF. The genes are TRBV9 and TRBJ1-2; D gene uncertain. Germline CDR1 and CDR2: SGDLS and YYNGEE. V gave up 4 bases and J gave up 3 bases, with 13 bases separating them. This CDR3 region has 14 residues.

This chain links TRBV29-1 with TRBJ2-5, with a weak D call TRBD1 (5 bases). CDR3 size: 14 residues. Germline V CDR1 and CDR2: SQVTM, ANQGSEA. V was trimmed by 1 base and J by 2 bases, leaving 11 bases between them. CDR3 DNA: TGCAGCGTTGAAGTGGGGCAGTCACAAGAGACCCAGTACTTC. Translating it yields CSVEVGQSQETQYF.

The genes are TRBV28 and TRBJ1-5, with D unresolved. V lost 4 bases, J lost 4 bases, and 5 bases lay in between. The V gene's germline CDR1 is MDHEN and CDR2 SYDVKM. The CDR3 is 12 residues long. CDR3 DNA sequence: TGTGCCAGCAGTTCAACAAATCAGCCCCAGCATTTT. Translated: CASSSTNQPQHF.

The chain couples TRBV5-1 to TRBJ1-4, with a tentative D call TRBD1 (6 bases). Trimming removed 4 bases at V and 4 bases at J, with 11 bases between. The CDR3 contains 14 residues. Germline loops: CDR1 SGHRS, CDR2 YFSETQ. The CDR3 loop reads CASSLQGINEKLFF. Here the CDR3 DNA reads TGCGCCAGCAGCCTACAGGGAATTAATGAAAAACTGTTTTTT.

This chain links TRBV5-3 with TRBJ2-1; 13 bases match TRBD2. TRBV5-3 is an ORF; its function is uncertain. The CDR3 runs to 15 residues. Trimming at V came to 4 bases and at J to 5 bases, leaving 3 bases not matched to a gene. CDR3 residues: CARSRTSGSDNEQFF. The CDR3 DNA reads TGTGCCAGAAGCAGGACTAGCGGGAGTGACAATGAGCAGTTCTTC.

The chain couples TRBV9 to TRBJ2-5, with D tentatively TRBD2 (5 bases). V lost 1 base, J lost 1 base, and 11 bases lay in between. Germline V gene sequence: CDR1 SGDLS, CDR2 YYNGEE. This CDR3 has 15 residues. The CDR3: CASSVNPGGQETQYF. The CDR3 nucleotides are TGTGCCAGCAGCGTAAACCCAGGAGGCCAAGAGACCCAGTACTTC.

The rearrangement links TRBV25-1 to TRBJ1-2, with D perhaps TRBD1 (5 bases). The V gene lost 3 bases and the J gene lost 4 bases, with 9 bases spanning the gap. Per the germline V gene, CDR1 is MGHDK and CDR2 is SYGVNS. CDR3 size: 13 residues. The CDR3 DNA follows: TGTGCCAGCAGTGAGTTTGGGACCTATGGCTACACCTTC. Protein product: CASSEFGTYGYTF.

This clone is large by share. This chain joins TRBV11-3 and TRBJ2-1; 7 bases are a match to TRBD2. CDR1 is SGHNT and CDR2 is YENEEA in the germline V gene. Germline trimming cut 4 bases from V and 5 bases from J; bases unmatched to any gene: 8. The CDR3 is made up of 15 amino acids. Here the CDR3 DNA reads TGTGCCAGCAGCTACCTAAGCGGGGTCAACAATGAGCAGTTCTTC. It is translated as CASSYLSGVNNEQFF.

The rearrangement links TRBV4-1 to TRBJ2-3, with a possible D match to TRBD2 (7 bases). The CDR3 totals 13 residues. The germline CDR1 and CDR2 sequences are MGHRA and YSYEKL. V lost 4 bases, J lost 9 bases, and 14 bases lay in between. In DNA, the CDR3 is TGCGCCAGCAGCCCGAGAGAGGGGGGGACGCAGTATTTT. Its protein product is CASSPREGGTQYF.

The V gene is TRBV29-1, the J gene TRBJ2-2; 9 bases line up with TRBD1. The CDR3 loop spans 14 amino acids. V lost 6 bases and J lost 4; bases outside the gene matches: 6. Germline assignment: CDR1 SQVTM and CDR2 ANQGSEA. DNA of the CDR3: TGCAGCGTAGGCGGGACAGGGCCCACCGGGGAGCTGTTTTTT. Its translation is CSVGGTGPTGELFF.

The gene calls are TRBV12-2 and TRBJ1-6. TRBV12-2 represents a pseudogene. The CDR3 has 14 amino acids. The CDR3 is CASRLRSGCPPLHF. In DNA, the CDR3 is TGTGCAAGTCGCCTCAGGAGTGGGTGTCCACCCCTCCACTTT.

The rearrangement links TRBV18 to TRBJ2-7, with TRBD1 identical over 8 bases. The V gene end was trimmed by 3 bases and the J gene end by 2 bases; junction bases not matched to a gene: 3. The germline CDR1 and CDR2 sequences are KGHSH and LQKENI. The CDR3 contains 14 residues. The CDR3 protein is CASSPRDRTYEQYF. Written as DNA, the CDR3 is TGTGCCAGCTCACCTCGGGACAGGACCTACGAGCAGTACTTC. Complete variable domain (other parts from reference TRBV18 and TRBJ2-7): NAGVMQNPRHLVRRRGQEARLRCSPMKGHSHVYWYRQLPEEGLKFMVYLQKENIIDESGMPKERFSAEFPKEGPSILRIQQVVRGDSAAYFCASSPRDRTYEQYFGPGTRLTVT.

The DNA for the CDR3 is TGTGCCAGCTCACCCCCCGATACGGGGAACACTGAAGCTTTCTTT. Translation: CASSPPDTGNTEAFF. V and J are TRBV18 and TRBJ1-1; no definite D call. Trimming pared 3 bases from V and 1 base from J, leaving 12 bases between. The CDR3 runs 15 residues. Germline-derived CDR1 and CDR2 are KGHSH and LQKENI.

This chain links TRBV4-1 with TRBJ1-2, with a tentative D call TRBD1 (6 bases). Trimming cost V 2 bases and J 1 base, with 17 bases left between them. The germline CDR1 and CDR2 sequences are MGHRA and YSYEKL. The CDR3 extends over 17 amino acids. In nucleotides, the CDR3 is TGCGCCAGCAGCCAAACTCCGGGGGCGGATTTTAACTATGGCTACACCTTC. This encodes CASSQTPGADFNYGYTF.

V is TRBV20-1 and J is TRBJ1-1; D gene unclear. Trimming shortened V by 6 bases and J by 11 bases, and 13 bases separated the two germline ends. Per the germline V gene, CDR1 is DFQATT and CDR2 is SNEGSKA (reference sequence). The CDR3 consists of 10 residues. The CDR3 DNA sequence: TGCAGTGCCACGTCGGCTGGGGCTTTCTTT. It translates to CSATSAGAFF.